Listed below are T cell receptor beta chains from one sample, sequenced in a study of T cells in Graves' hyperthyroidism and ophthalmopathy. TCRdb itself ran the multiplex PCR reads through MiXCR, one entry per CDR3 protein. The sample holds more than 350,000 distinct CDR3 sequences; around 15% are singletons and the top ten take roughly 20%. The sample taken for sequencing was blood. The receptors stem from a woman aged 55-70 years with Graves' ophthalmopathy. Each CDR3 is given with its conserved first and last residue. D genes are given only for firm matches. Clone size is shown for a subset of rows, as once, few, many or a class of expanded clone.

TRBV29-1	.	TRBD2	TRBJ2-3	TGCAGCGTTGGGCCCGGGACTAGTCCCACAGATACGCAGTATTTT	CSVGPGTSPTDTQYF
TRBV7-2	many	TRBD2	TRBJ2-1	TGTGCCAGCAGCTACCTAGCGGGAGACTACAATGAGCAGTTCTTC	CASSYLAGDYNEQFF
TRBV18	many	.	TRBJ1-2	TGTGCCAGCTCACCACCGACTGGAGGCTACACCTTC	CASSPPTGGYTF
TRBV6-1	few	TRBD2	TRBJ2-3	TGTGCCAGCACAGATCGACTAGCGGGGAACACAGATACGCAGTATTTT	CASTDRLAGNTDTQYF
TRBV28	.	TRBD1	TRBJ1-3	TGTGCCAGCAGTTTAAAGGGGGCGGCTGGAAACACCATATATTTT	CASSLKGAAGNTIYF
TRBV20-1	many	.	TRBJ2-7	TGCAGTGCTATTTCGGGTTATCTCGAGCAGTACTTC	CSAISGYLEQYF
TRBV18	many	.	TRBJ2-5	TGTGCCAGCTCACCGACAGTCCAAGAGACCCAGTACTTC	CASSPTVQETQYF
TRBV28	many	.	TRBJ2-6	TGTGCCAGCAGGTCGTCAGTTATCAGCTCTGGGGCCAACGTCCTGACTTTC	CASRSSVISSGANVLTF
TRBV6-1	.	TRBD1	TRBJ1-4	TGTGCCAGCAGTGAAGCGAGGGACAGGGGGCCGAAACTGTTTTTT	CASSEARDRGPKLFF
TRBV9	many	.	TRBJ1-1	TGTGCCAGCAGCGTAGAAGGGATGAACACTGAAGCTTTCTTT	CASSVEGMNTEAFF
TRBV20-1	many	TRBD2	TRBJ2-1	TGCAGTGCTAGGCGAGGACTAGCGGGACCCTACAATGAGCAGTTCTTC	CSARRGLAGPYNEQFF
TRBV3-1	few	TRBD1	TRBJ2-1	TGTGCCAGCAGCCAAGATCTCGGGACAGACCGAGCAATGAGGTTCTTC	CASSQDLGTDRAMRFF
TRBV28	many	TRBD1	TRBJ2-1	TGTGCCAGCGGACCTGGGACAGGTTCCTACAATGAGCAGTTCTTC	CASGPGTGSYNEQFF
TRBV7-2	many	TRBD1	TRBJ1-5	TGTGCCAGCAGTTACAGGGGGCGGTATCAGCCCCAGCATTTT	CASSYRGRYQPQHF
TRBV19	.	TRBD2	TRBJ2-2	TGTGCCAGTATGGGTAGCGGGAGCCACACCGGGGAGCTGTTTTTT	CASMGSGSHTGELFF
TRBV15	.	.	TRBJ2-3	TGTGCCACCAGCAGAGAGGGAGATACGCAGTATTTT	CATSREGDTQYF
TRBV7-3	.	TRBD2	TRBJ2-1	TGTGCCAGCAGCCCAACTAGCGGGAGGGGCTCCTACAATGAGCAGTTCTTC	CASSPTSGRGSYNEQFF
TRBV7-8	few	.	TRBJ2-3	TGTGCCAGCAGCACCAGGGACTTCACAGATACGCAGTATTTT	CASSTRDFTDTQYF
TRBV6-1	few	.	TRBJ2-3	TGTGCCAGCAAAGACTCCTCCAGCACAGATACGCAGTATTTT	CASKDSSSTDTQYF
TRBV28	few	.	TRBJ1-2	TGTGCCAGCCAAACCTCAGGGAAAAACGAGGGTGGCTACACCTTC	CASQTSGKNEGGYTF
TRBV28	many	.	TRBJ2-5	TGTGCCAGCAGCCCTCCTACAGGCCACCAAGAGACCCAGTACTTC	CASSPPTGHQETQYF
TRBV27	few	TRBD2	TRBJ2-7	TGTGCCAGCACCCCGTGGGGGGGGATGAGTCACGAGCAGTACTTC	CASTPWGGMSHEQYF
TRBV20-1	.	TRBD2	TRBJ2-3	TGCAGTGCAGACAGCGGGAGGGAGGAAGATACGCAGTATTTT	CSADSGREEDTQYF
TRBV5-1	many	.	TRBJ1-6	TGCGCCAGCAGCCTGGGTCTGGAGAATTCACCCCTCCACTTT	CASSLGLENSPLHF
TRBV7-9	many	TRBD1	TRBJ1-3	TGTGCCAGCAGAGGGACAGGGGGCCTTCTTAGCGGAAACACCATATATTTT	CASRGTGGLLSGNTIYF
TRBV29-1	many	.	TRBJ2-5	TGCAGCGTTGAATCGAATTATGGGGAGACCCAGTACTTC	CSVESNYGETQYF
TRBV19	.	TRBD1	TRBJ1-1	TGTGCCAGTAGCTCACAGGGGCAGGCTGAAGCTTTCTTT	CASSSQGQAEAFF
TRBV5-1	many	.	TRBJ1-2	TGCGCCAGCAGCTCAGGTCACTATGGCTACACCTTC	CASSSGHYGYTF
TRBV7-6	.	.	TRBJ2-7	TGTGCCAGCAGCTTAGCGCTCAGCTCATCCTACGAGCAGTACTTC	CASSLALSSSYEQYF
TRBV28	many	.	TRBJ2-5	TGTGCCAGCCTACGGGACGGACAAGAGACCCAGTACTTC	CASLRDGQETQYF
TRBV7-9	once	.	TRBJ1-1	TGTGCCAGCAGCTTAGTGACAGCTAAAACTGAAGCTTTCTTT	CASSLVTAKTEAFF
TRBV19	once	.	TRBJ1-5	TGTGCCAGTAGTCAAGATTGGCAGCCCCAGCATTTT	CASSQDWQPQHF
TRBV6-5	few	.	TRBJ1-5	TGTGCCAGCAGTTACTCCGGGTTCCAGCCCCAGCATTTT	CASSYSGFQPQHF
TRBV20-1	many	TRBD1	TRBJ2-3	TGCAGTGCTCTGGACAGGGGGCAAGGTTCAGATACGCAGTATTTT	CSALDRGQGSDTQYF
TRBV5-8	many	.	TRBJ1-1	TGTGCCAGCAGCCGTTCCCTGCAGGGGAACACTGAAGCTTTCTTT	CASSRSLQGNTEAFF
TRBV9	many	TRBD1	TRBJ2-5	TGTGCCAGCAGCGTAGGGGGACAGGGTGGGGAGACCCAGTACTTC	CASSVGGQGGETQYF
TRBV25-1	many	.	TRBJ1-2	TGTGCCAGCAGTGAGGGGACGCCCACGGGACCGCGCTATGGCTACACCTTC	CASSEGTPTGPRYGYTF
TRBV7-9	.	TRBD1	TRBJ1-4	TGTGCCAGCAGCTTAGGCGGGGGCCGGACAGGCCTCCCGGCAAAACTGTTTTTT	CASSLGGGRTGLPAKLFF
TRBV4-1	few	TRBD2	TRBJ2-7	TGCGCCAGCAGCCAGACTAGCGTCTACGAGCAGTACTTC	CASSQTSVYEQYF
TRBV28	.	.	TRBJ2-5	TGTGCCAGCAGTTTAGCCTATGGGGAGACCCAGTACTTC	CASSLAYGETQYF
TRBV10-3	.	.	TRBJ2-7	TGTGCCATCAGTGGGGACATCCCCTACGAGCAGTACTTC	CAISGDIPYEQYF
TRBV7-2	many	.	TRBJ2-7	TGTGCCAGCAGTTTCTGGGACAACTCCTACGAGCAGTACTTC	CASSFWDNSYEQYF
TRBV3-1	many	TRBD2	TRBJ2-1	TGTGCCAGCAGCCACCTCCCGGGACTAGCGGGCGACAATGAGCAGTTCTTC	CASSHLPGLAGDNEQFF
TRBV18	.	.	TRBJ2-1	TGTGCCAGCTCCAACGGGATTAGGGGGGCGGACACCAGACCTTACAATGAGCAGTTCTTC	CASSNGIRGADTRPYNEQFF
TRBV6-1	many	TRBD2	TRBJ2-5	TGTGCCAGCAGTGTAACCAGCGGGAGTGGGTCAGAGACCCAGTACTTC	CASSVTSGSGSETQYF
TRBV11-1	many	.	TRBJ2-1	TGTGCCAGCAGCTTGTCGGGGGATGAGCAGTTCTTC	CASSLSGDEQFF
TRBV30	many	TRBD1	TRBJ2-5	TGTGCCTGGGCGGGACAGGGCGGGGAGACCCAGTACTTC	CAWAGQGGETQYF
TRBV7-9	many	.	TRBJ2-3	TGTGCCAGCAGCCCAGAGGAGGTTGCAGATACGCAGTATTTT	CASSPEEVADTQYF
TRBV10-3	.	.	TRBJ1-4	TGTGCCATCAGTGGAGCCGCAGGGCTGAATAATGAAAAACTGTTTTTT	CAISGAAGLNNEKLFF
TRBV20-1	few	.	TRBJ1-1	TGCAGTGCTGGACAGACAGGCTCCATGAACACTGAAGCTTTCTTT	CSAGQTGSMNTEAFF
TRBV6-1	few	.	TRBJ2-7	TGTGCCAGCAGCGCGGACTCCAATTTCTACGAGCAGTACTTC	CASSADSNFYEQYF
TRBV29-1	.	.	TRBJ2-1	TGCAGCGTTGAATGGTGGGAGAGGGTCTACAATGAGCAGTTCTTC	CSVEWWERVYNEQFF
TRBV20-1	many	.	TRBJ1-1	TGCAGTGCTAGAAAGGGATCAGGGGCTTTCTTT	CSARKGSGAFF
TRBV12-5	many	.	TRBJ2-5	TGTGCTAGTGGTTTAGGAGCGGGCGAGACCCAGTACTTC	CASGLGAGETQYF
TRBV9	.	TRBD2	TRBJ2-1	TGTGCCAGCAGCCGAGGTGGCGGGAGAGGCAATGAGCAGTTCTTC	CASSRGGGRGNEQFF
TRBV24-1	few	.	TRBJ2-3	TGTGCCACCAGTGACTGCGTGAGATTCCGGGACCGAGGACGAGCAGATACGCAGTATTTT	CATSDCVRFRDRGRADTQYF
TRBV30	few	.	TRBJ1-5	TGTGCCTGGAGTGTAAGGGGACGGCGGGGTCAGCCCCAGCATTTT	CAWSVRGRRGQPQHF
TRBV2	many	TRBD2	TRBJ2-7	TGTGCCAGCAGTGACGGGGCTAGCGGGGAAAATCAGCAGTACTTC	CASSDGASGENQQYF
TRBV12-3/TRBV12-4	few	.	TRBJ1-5	TGTGCCAGCAGTTTATTGCGGGCGAACAATCAGCCCCAGCATTTT	CASSLLRANNQPQHF
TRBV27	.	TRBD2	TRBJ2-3	TGTGCCAGCAGTTCAAATATAGCGGGAGGCACAGATACGCAGTATTTT	CASSSNIAGGTDTQYF